This TCR beta chain emerged from a study of blood T cell repertoires in COVID-19. Study in general: COVID-19 samples collected from the United States, Italy and Spain covered acute and convalescent phases.

TCRdb keeps only in-frame clones here, not all; method: immunoSEQ multiplex PCR. The sample records about 70,000 clones, 86% being singletons. The CDR3 sequence is 14 residues long. The germline gives CDR1 KGHSH, CDR2 LQKENI. V lost 2 bases to trimming and J lost 5 bases, with 10 bases between them. Specimen: peripheral blood. The chain carries TRBV18 and TRBJ2-1; no definite D call. The receptor was isolated from a woman aged 60-75 years with acute or convalescent COVID-19. The CDR3 DNA reads TGTGCCAGCTCACCAAAGGAAGGAGACAATGAGCAGTTCTTC. This sequence encodes CASSPKEGDNEQFF.